The rows below give T cell receptor beta chains drawn from one sample of a study of T cells in Graves' hyperthyroidism and ophthalmopathy. MiXCR was run by TCRdb on the multiplex PCR reads, yielding one entry per CDR3 protein. The sample consists of around 600,000 distinct CDR3 sequences, 45% of them appearing once. Sample: peripheral blood or thyroid tissue (not recorded which). The receptors derive from an adult man with Graves' disease, either hyperthyroidism or ophthalmopathy (not recorded which). Each CDR3 is given with its conserved first and last residue. D genes are given only for firm matches. Only part of the rows carry a size: once, few, many, or a class if the clone is expanded.

>TRBV2|TRBJ1-6|.|.
TGTGCCAGCAGTTACTCCTCGGGTTCCTATAATTCACCCCTCCACTTT
CASSYSSGSYNSPLHF
>TRBV5-1|TRBJ2-6|.|.
TGCGCCAGCAGCGTCAGGGAGAACACTGAAGCTTTC
CASSVRENTEAF
>TRBV19|TRBJ1-4|TRBD1|many
TGTGCCAGTAGTACGGGGACAGGGATTTCGGAAAAACTGTTTTTT
CASSTGTGISEKLFF
>TRBV28|TRBJ2-5|TRBD1|.
TGTGCCAGCAGTAGGGACAGCTCCGGCGAGACCCAGTACTTC
CASSRDSSGETQYF
>TRBV28|TRBJ2-2|.|.
TGTGCCAGCAGTTTGCGACTTACTACCGGGGAGCTGTTTTTT
CASSLRLTTGELFF
>TRBV7-2|TRBJ2-6|.|.
TGTGCCAGCAGCTTAGGGACCAACGTCCTGACTTTC
CASSLGTNVLTF
>TRBV7-2|TRBJ1-1|TRBD1|.
TGTGCCAGCAGCTTGTTACAGGGGCACACTGAAGCTTTCTTT
CASSLLQGHTEAFF
>TRBV13|TRBJ2-5|TRBD2|.
TGTGCCAGCAGCGTTAGCGGGAGGGCCAAAGAGACCCAGTACTTC
CASSVSGRAKETQYF
>TRBV19|TRBJ1-1|.|.
TGTGCCAGTATAGGACAGTTAACTAACACTGAAGCTTTCTTT
CASIGQLTNTEAFF
>TRBV10-3|TRBJ1-5|.|few
TGTGCCATCAGTCGGGTCAATCAGCCCCAGCATTTT
CAISRVNQPQHF
>TRBV7-9|TRBJ1-1|TRBD1|.
TGCGCCAGCACCCTACAGGGGTCCGCTGAAGCTTTCTTT
CASTLQGSAEAFF
>TRBV5-1|TRBJ2-2|TRBD2|.
TGCGCCAGCAGCTTGGGGCTAGCGGGAGTTTCTGGTATAGCCGGGGAGCTGTTTTTT
CASSLGLAGVSGIAGELFF
>TRBV2|TRBJ1-1|.|many
TGTGCCAGCAGTGTGGCGAGCACTGAAGCTTTCTTT
CASSVASTEAFF
>TRBV2|TRBJ2-7|TRBD2|.
TGCGCCAGCAGTGTTAGCGGGGGCCAATCGTTCTACGGGCAGTACTTC
CASSVSGGQSFYGQYF
>TRBV29-1|TRBJ1-1|.|many
TGCAGCGTCCGCCCAGGGGCCAGCGGGAACACTGAAGCTTTCTTT
CSVRPGASGNTEAFF
>TRBV7-8|TRBJ1-4|TRBD1|few
TGTGCCAGCAGCCAACGGACAGGGAGGAATGAAAAACTGTTTTTT
CASSQRTGRNEKLFF
>TRBV2|TRBJ1-5|TRBD1|.
TGTGCCAGCAGTGATTACAGGGGAGGCAATCAGCCCCAGCATTTT
CASSDYRGGNQPQHF
>TRBV10-3|TRBJ1-6|TRBD1|.
TGTGCCATCACTCGAGGACAGGGGGTCTCACCCCTCCACTTT
CAITRGQGVSPLHF
>TRBV7-9|TRBJ2-7|TRBD1|.
TGTGCCAGCAGCCCACGAGGGGACAGGGGGGACTACGAGCAGTACTTC
CASSPRGDRGDYEQYF